This record covers a single T cell receptor beta chain. These data belong to a study of blood T cell repertoires in COVID-19. Study-level information: Samples came from the United States, Italy and Spain, spanning acute and convalescent COVID-19. The cDNA or gDNA used as material had been derived from T cells, B-cell-depleted T cells, or PBMCs.

The Seattle patients, enrolled during active infection, were followed longitudinally. Trimming removed 8 bases from V and 4 bases from J; junction bases left unmatched: 9. This CDR3 contains 14 residues. From germline, CDR1 is GTSNPN and CDR2 SVGIG (reference sequence). Original processing notes: Estimation of nucleated cell counts relied on the amplification of reference gene primers. Sequencing was performed with immunoSEQ multiplex PCR; in TCRdb, only in-frame clones are kept and a portion is missing. V and J calls and clone size are given by that table; D and trimming were obtained from the DNA. Of some 300,000 clones listed, 75% to 90% are singletons.

The origin of this receptor is a woman in her seventies with COVID-19, enrolled during active disease. Sequenced sample: peripheral blood. The chain is built from TRBV30 and TRBJ1-4; 8 positions match TRBD1. CDR3 in amino acids: CAKTGEGDNEKLFF. CDR3 nucleotide sequence: TGTGCCAAGACAGGGGAGGGGGATAATGAAAAACTGTTTTTT.